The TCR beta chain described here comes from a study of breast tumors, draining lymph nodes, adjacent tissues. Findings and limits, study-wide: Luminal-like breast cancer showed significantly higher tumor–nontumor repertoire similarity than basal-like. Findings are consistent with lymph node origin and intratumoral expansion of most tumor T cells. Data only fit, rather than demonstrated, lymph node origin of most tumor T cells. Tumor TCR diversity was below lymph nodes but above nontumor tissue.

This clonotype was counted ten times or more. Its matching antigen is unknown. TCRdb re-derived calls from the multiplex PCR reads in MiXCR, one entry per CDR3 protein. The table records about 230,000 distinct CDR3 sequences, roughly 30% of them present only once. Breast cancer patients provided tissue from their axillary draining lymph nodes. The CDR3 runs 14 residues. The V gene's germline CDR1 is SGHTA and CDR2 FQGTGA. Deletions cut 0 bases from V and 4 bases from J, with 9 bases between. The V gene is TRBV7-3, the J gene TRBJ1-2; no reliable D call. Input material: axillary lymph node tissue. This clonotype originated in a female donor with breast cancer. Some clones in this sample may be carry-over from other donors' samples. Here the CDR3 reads CASSLTAGPYGYTF. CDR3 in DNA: TGTGCCAGCAGCTTAACTGCGGGCCCCTATGGCTACACCTTC.